The rows below give T cell receptor beta chains drawn from one sample of a study of T cells in Graves' hyperthyroidism and ophthalmopathy. TCRdb recomputed calls from the multiplex PCR reads with MiXCR, one row per CDR3 protein. The table has 250,000 to 300,000 distinct CDR3 sequences, more than 10% seen once. Sequencing was performed on blood. The receptors derive from a woman aged 25-40 years with Graves' hyperthyroidism that later progressed to Graves' ophthalmopathy. Both conserved end residues are part of each CDR3. Fields, in order: V gene, clone size, D gene, J gene, CDR3 protein, CDR3 DNA. D genes are given only for firm matches. Clone sizes are given selectively: once, few, many, or a class where the clone is expanded.

TRBV6-1	many	NA	TRBJ2-7	CASRAPGAYEQYF	TGTGCCAGCAGAGCGCCCGGAGCTTACGAGCAGTACTTC
TRBV20-1	many	TRBD2	TRBJ2-3	CSAREVGRREGRGGTDTQYF	TGCAGTGCTAGAGAAGTTGGTCGACGGGAGGGCCGTGGGGGCACAGATACGCAGTATTTT
TRBV5-4	many	NA	TRBJ2-5	CASSLIGGQETQYF	TGTGCCAGCAGCTTGATAGGCGGCCAAGAGACCCAGTACTTC
TRBV9	NA	TRBD1	TRBJ1-1	CASSLDRGTEASF	TGTGCCAGCAGCCTCGACAGGGGCACTGAAGCTTCCTTT
TRBV7-9	many	TRBD2	TRBJ2-1	CASSGPGLAGNNEQFF	TGTGCCAGCAGCGGGCCGGGACTAGCGGGCAACAATGAGCAGTTCTTC
TRBV19	few	TRBD1	TRBJ2-7	CASSTSGTGLEQYF	TGTGCCAGTAGTACTTCCGGGACAGGGCTCGAGCAGTACTTC
TRBV7-8	many	TRBD1	TRBJ1-5	CASSLKVGTGSNQPQHF	TGTGCCAGCAGCTTAAAGGTCGGGACAGGGAGCAATCAGCCCCAGCATTTT
TRBV6-2/TRBV6-3	many	NA	TRBJ1-5	CASSYSFRVGQPQHF	TGTGCCAGCAGTTACTCGTTCAGGGTCGGTCAGCCCCAGCATTTT
TRBV4-2	few	NA	TRBJ1-6	CASSQEALEGSPLHF	TGTGCCAGCAGCCAAGAAGCCCTAGAGGGTTCACCCCTCCACTTT
TRBV28	NA	TRBD1	TRBJ2-7	CASSTPGQGANSYEQYF	TGTGCCAGCAGTACGCCGGGACAGGGGGCGAACTCCTACGAGCAGTACTTC